This T cell receptor (beta chain) emerged from a study of OX40 agonist ivuxolimab in advanced cancers. Study background: At 0.01 to 10 mg/kg, ivuxolimab was administered intravenously to patients every 2 weeks.

Concerning this clone: Antigen unknown.

Study-level findings and limits: Among the lowest peripheral clonal expansion occurred in 0.1-3.0 mg/kg partial responders. Some patients who did not respond also had low normalized T-cell clonal expansion.

Here immunoSEQ multiplex PCR was the method, and the copy in TCRdb shows in-frame clones only, minus some. Of tens of thousands of clones in the sample, less than 85% were seen once. The CDR3 is 15 residues long. V was shortened by 1 base and J by 5 bases, with 11 bases between the two germline ends. Germline CDR1 and CDR2: SGHTA and FQGNSA. The receptor's source is an adult with an advanced solid tumor such as melanoma, head and neck, liver or kidney cancer. This chain connects TRBV7-2 to TRBJ2-2, with a weak D call TRBD2 (6 bases). The sample was CD4+ or CD8+ T cells sorted from blood, taken in a trial of the OX40 agonist ivuxolimab. CDR3 in DNA: TGTGCCAGCAGCTTAGACGGGAGCGGGACCGGGGAGCTGTTTTTT. Protein: CASSLDGSGTGELFF.